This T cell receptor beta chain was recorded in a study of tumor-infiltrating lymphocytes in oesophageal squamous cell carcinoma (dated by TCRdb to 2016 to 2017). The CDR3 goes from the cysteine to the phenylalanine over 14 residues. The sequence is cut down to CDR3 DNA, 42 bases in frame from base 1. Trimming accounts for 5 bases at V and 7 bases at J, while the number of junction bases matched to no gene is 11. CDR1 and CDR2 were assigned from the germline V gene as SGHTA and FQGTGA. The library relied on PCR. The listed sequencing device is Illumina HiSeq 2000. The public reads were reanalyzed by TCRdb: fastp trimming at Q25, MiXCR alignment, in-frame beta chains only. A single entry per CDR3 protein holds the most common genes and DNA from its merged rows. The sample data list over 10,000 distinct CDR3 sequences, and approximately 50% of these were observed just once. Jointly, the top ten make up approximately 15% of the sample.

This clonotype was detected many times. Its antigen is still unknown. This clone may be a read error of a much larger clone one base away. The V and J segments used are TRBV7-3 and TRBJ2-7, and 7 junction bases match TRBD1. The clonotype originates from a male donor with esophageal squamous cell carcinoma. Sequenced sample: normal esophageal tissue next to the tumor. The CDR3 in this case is CASSPDRERHEQYF. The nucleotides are TGTGCCAGCAGCCCCGACAGGGAGAGACATGAGCAGTACTTC.